The rows below give T cell receptor beta chains drawn from one sample of a study of blood T cell repertoires in COVID-19. The method was immunoSEQ multiplex PCR; TCRdb's version includes in-frame clones alone and lacks a portion of them. The repertoire holds a few hundred thousand clones, with about 87% as singletons. Specimen: peripheral blood. The receptors shown here come from a woman in her 40s with acute or convalescent COVID-19. CDR3s include the opening cysteine and the closing phenylalanine or tryptophan. D genes are given only for firm matches. Only part of the rows carry a size: once, few, many, or a class if the clone is expanded.

clone size	J gene	CDR3 length	V gene	D gene	CDR3 protein	CDR3 DNA
-	TRBJ2-5	16	TRBV5-4	TRBD2	CASSLGTSGGQETQYF	TGTGCCAGCAGCTTGGGCACTAGCGGGGGCCAAGAGACCCAGTACTTC
-	TRBJ1-6	14	TRBV19	-	CASSMGQSNSPLHF	TGTGCCAGTAGTATGGGGCAGAGTAATTCACCCCTCCACTTT
-	TRBJ1-2	13	TRBV12-2	-	CASRSPQGCGYTF	TGTGCAAGTCGCTCACCCCAGGGGTGTGGCTACACCTTC
few	TRBJ1-4	14	TRBV6-5	TRBD1	CASRMTGLNEKLFF	TGTGCCAGCAGGATGACAGGGTTGAATGAAAAACTGTTTTTT
-	TRBJ1-1	14	TRBV4-2	-	CASSQDNQNTEAFF	TGTGCCAGCAGCCAAGACAATCAGAACACTGAAGCTTTCTTT
-	TRBJ1-1	17	TRBV18	-	CASSPTRGGRKNTEAFF	TGTGCCAGCTCACCGACTCGCGGGGGGCGTAAGAACACTGAAGCTTTCTTT
-	TRBJ2-2	15	TRBV6-5	TRBD1	CASSLDRGSTGELFF	TGTGCCAGCAGTCTAGACAGGGGGTCAACCGGGGAGCTGTTTTTT
-	TRBJ1-2	13	TRBV7-3	TRBD1	CASSPDRAHGYTF	TGTGCCAGCAGCCCGGACAGGGCCCATGGCTACACCTTC
-	TRBJ1-4	16	TRBV4-1	TRBD1	CASSLQSGQGMVKLFF	TGCGCCAGCAGCCTCCAGTCAGGACAGGGTATGGTAAAACTGTTTTTT
-	TRBJ1-3	15	TRBV4-2	TRBD1	CASRVQGARGNTIYF	TGTGCCAGCAGGGTACAGGGGGCGCGGGGAAACACCATATATTTT
-	TRBJ2-1	12	TRBV5-4	-	CASSVTANEQFF	TGTGCCAGCAGCGTGACAGCTAATGAGCAGTTCTTC
once	TRBJ2-3	14	TRBV7-9	TRBD1	CASSGRDRADTQYF	TGTGCCAGCAGCGGCCGGGACAGGGCGGATACGCAGTATTTT
-	TRBJ1-2	17	TRBV10-2	TRBD1	CASSPGLSGTGIQGYTF	TGCGCCAGCAGCCCGGGTCTTTCCGGGACAGGAATACAGGGCTACACCTTC
-	TRBJ2-3	14	TRBV6-4	-	CASSRDSSTDTQYF	TGTGCCAGCAGTCGTGACAGTAGCACAGATACGCAGTATTTT
once	TRBJ1-1	13	TRBV6-5	TRBD1	CASSYQGQNEAFF	TGTGCCAGCAGTTACCAGGGACAGAACGAAGCTTTCTTT
-	TRBJ2-5	14	TRBV29-1	-	CSVPRGEGGKTQYF	TGCAGCGTCCCCCGAGGGGAGGGGGGAAAGACCCAGTACTTC